The clone carrying this T cell receptor (beta chain) occurred once. The data were obtained in a study of blood T cell repertoires in COVID-19. Looking at the study overall: T cells, B-cell-depleted T cells, or PBMCs supplied cDNA or gDNA.

In the original analysis: Reference gene primer amplification gave nucleated cell count estimates. Here immunoSEQ multiplex PCR was the method, and the copy in TCRdb shows in-frame clones only, minus some. V and J calls plus clone size are reproduced from that table; the DNA served to infer D and trimming. Among approximately 350,000 clones listed, more than 80% were seen once. Participants spanned ages roughly 18 to 90 years and resided in over 20 US areas. Cohort placement rested on clinical history that participants reported themselves. This CDR3 is 13 amino acids long. CDR1 is ENHRY and CDR2 is SYGVKD in the germline V gene. The V end lost 11 bases, the J end lost 2 bases, and 16 bases lay between the germline ends.

This TCR was sampled from a man between 18 and 29 years old who had recovered from COVID-19. The genes are TRBV10-3 and TRBJ2-7; weak D call: TRBD2 (6 bases). The sequencing input was PBMCs or T cells enriched from blood (not recorded which). In DNA, the CDR3 is TGTGCCTCGCGCCGGGACTCCACCTACGAGCAGTACTTC. It encodes CASRRDSTYEQYF.